A selection of T cell receptor beta chains follows, all from one sample in a study of OX40 agonist ivuxolimab in advanced cancers. TCRdb's table, derived via immunoSEQ multiplex PCR, lists solely in-frame clones and lacks some. The sample comprises about 63,000 clones, 80% to 90% of which are singletons, and 0.76% rests with the top ten. Here the sequenced sample was CD4+ or CD8+ T cells sorted from blood, taken in a trial of the OX40 agonist ivuxolimab. The receptor source for this set is an adult with an advanced solid tumor such as melanoma, head and neck, liver or kidney cancer. CDR3s leave out the opening cysteine and the closing phenylalanine or tryptophan. Not every row has a clone size; where given, it reads once, few, many or a size class.

v_gene,abundance,j_gene,len,CDR3aa
TRBV2,-,TRBJ2-1,12,ASSASRGRVEQF
TRBV9,-,TRBJ2-2,16,ASSVDLRLLEGSGELF
TRBV30,-,TRBJ1-2,11,AWSVALDLGYT
TRBV4-1,-,TRBJ1-5,13,ASSGAGFYNQPQH
TRBV7-6,-,TRBJ2-7,13,ASSLAWGGPYEQY
TRBV29-1,-,TRBJ1-2,7,SVDRDYT
TRBV10-3,once,TRBJ2-1,12,AISDSGVTGEQF
TRBV7-3,few,TRBJ2-1,13,ASSPGSGASDEQF
TRBV11-3,-,TRBJ2-2,14,ASSLGLAGADGELF
TRBV21-1,-,TRBJ2-7,12,ASSLGQGYYEQY
TRBV28,-,TRBJ2-7,12,ASRTSGRTYEQY
TRBV9,-,TRBJ2-1,14,ASSAGGSGTYNEQF
TRBV7-9,-,TRBJ2-3,11,AGSSGDVDTQY
TRBV4-3,-,TRBJ2-3,13,ASSQDRGGTDTQY
TRBV5-6,-,TRBJ2-3,12,ASSLSPRADTQY
TRBV9,-,TRBJ2-2,13,ASSAGLADTGELF
TRBV5-5,-,TRBJ2-2,14,ASSLLAGLNTGELF
TRBV14,once,TRBJ2-7,14,ASSQAKSRRTHEQY
TRBV5-1,-,TRBJ2-7,11,ASSLASTYEQY
TRBV6-1,-,TRBJ1-1,11,ASTVGAVTEAF
TRBV9,-,TRBJ1-4,15,ASSVSPSGKTNEKLF
TRBV5-4,medium-sized,TRBJ2-1,14,ASSPGAGGPDNEQF
TRBV7-2,-,TRBJ2-7,11,ASSFGGPYEQY
TRBV14,medium-sized,TRBJ2-7,14,ASSPPLLAGVSEQY
TRBV19,-,TRBJ2-1,9,ASSEGKVSF
TRBV19,-,TRBJ2-6,12,ASSSQAGANVLT
TRBV7-9,-,TRBJ1-2,10,ASSPRSGGYT
TRBV5-6,-,TRBJ2-7,12,ASSAQGTPYEQY
TRBV5-6,-,TRBJ2-6,16,ASSLGYEGVRGANVLT
TRBV7-9,-,TRBJ1-1,10,ASSLSELSAF
TRBV7-9,once,TRBJ1-1,12,ASSVRGTNTEAF
TRBV5-4,-,TRBJ2-3,14,ASSRPRDSVTDTQY